Listed below are T cell receptor beta chains from one sample, sequenced in a study of identical twins. TCRdb reprocessed the 5' RACE reads via MiXCR and lists one record per CDR3 protein. This table has just over 450,000 distinct CDR3 sequences, more than 13% appearing once. These data also featured in a second study, about yellow fever vaccine responses in identical twins.

Material for sequencing was CD4+ T cells sorted from blood. The receptor set was obtained from a woman aged 18-29 years in good health. CDR3s include the opening cysteine and the closing phenylalanine or tryptophan. The D gene is left open where the match is weak. Part of the rows lack a size; the others show once, few, many or a class for expanded clones.

TRBV19	.	TRBJ2-5	TRBD1	TGTGCCAGTAGACCAGGGGGCGCCGAGACCCAGTACTTC	CASRPGGAETQYF
TRBV5-1	many	TRBJ2-3	TRBD2	TGCGCCAGCAGCTTGGAAACGGGGGGGTACGATACGCAGTATTTT	CASSLETGGYDTQYF
TRBV28	few	TRBJ1-2	.	TGTGCCAGCAGTACCCCCGACAGCTATGGCTACACCTTC	CASSTPDSYGYTF
TRBV3-1	many	TRBJ2-5	.	TGTGCCAGCAGCCAACAGGGGGGAAAGGAGACCCAGTACTTC	CASSQQGGKETQYF
TRBV3-1	few	TRBJ2-5	.	TGTGCCAGCAGCCAAGGTTCCGGCGATGGGACCCAGTACTTC	CASSQGSGDGTQYF
TRBV12-3/TRBV12-4	many	TRBJ2-3	TRBD2	TGTGCCAGCCTCAATAGCGGGGGGGCCTCAGATACGCAGTATTTT	CASLNSGGASDTQYF
TRBV5-1	many	TRBJ2-3	.	TGCGCCAGCAGCTTGGGGAGCACGCAGTATTTT	CASSLGSTQYF
TRBV6-1	.	TRBJ2-7	TRBD2	TGTGCCAGCAGAATGGGACTAGCGGGAGGCTACGAGCAGTACTTC	CASRMGLAGGYEQYF
TRBV7-9	.	TRBJ2-5	.	TGTGCCAGCAGCTTAGCGATTCTGCAAGAGACCCAGTACTTC	CASSLAILQETQYF
TRBV28	few	TRBJ1-6	TRBD1	TGTGCCAGCAGTTCGACAGGGACCCGTTCACCCCTCCACTTT	CASSSTGTRSPLHF
TRBV29-1	few	TRBJ2-1	.	TGCAGCGTTGGTGAGGCTTTCGTTTTGGGCAATGAGCAGTTCTTC	CSVGEAFVLGNEQFF
TRBV3-1	many	TRBJ1-4	.	TGTGCCAGCAGCCTCATGGGGCAGAGTAATGAAAAACTGTTTTTT	CASSLMGQSNEKLFF
TRBV5-6	.	TRBJ2-7	TRBD1	TGTGCCAGCAGCTTGGCCCGGACAGGGAGGTCCGAGCAGTACTTC	CASSLARTGRSEQYF
TRBV11-2	.	TRBJ2-2	TRBD2	TGTGCCAGCAGCCGGGACTATCCCGGGGAGCTGTTTTTT	CASSRDYPGELFF
TRBV28	few	TRBJ2-7	.	TGTGCCAGCAGTCCCACAGGGAGACCATACGAGCAGTACTTC	CASSPTGRPYEQYF
TRBV9	.	TRBJ2-1	TRBD2	TGTGCCAGCAGCGAATTAGGACTAGCGCATGAGCAGTTCTTC	CASSELGLAHEQFF
TRBV19	few	TRBJ2-1	TRBD2	TGTGCCAGTAGCCAGACTAGCGGGAGGGCCGGTGAGCAGTTCTTC	CASSQTSGRAGEQFF
TRBV7-7	.	TRBJ2-1	.	TGTGTTCTAGGGGATGAGCAGTTCTTC	CVLGDEQFF
TRBV29-1	few	TRBJ1-1	.	TGCAGCGTAGATAGGACGGGGAACACTGAAGCTTTCTTT	CSVDRTGNTEAFF
TRBV7-2	few	TRBJ2-7	TRBD1	TGTGCCAGCAGCTTAGTTGGGACAGGGTTCCACGAGCAGTACTTC	CASSLVGTGFHEQYF